This TCR beta chain is from a study of blood T cell repertoires in COVID-19. Study details: COVID-19 samples from acute and convalescent phases originated in the United States, Italy and Spain. The cDNA or gDNA used as material had been derived from T cells, B-cell-depleted T cells, or PBMCs.

Under the authors' procedure: Cell counts per sample came from amplifying reference gene primers. Some clones are missing from TCRdb's copy, which holds only in-frame ones; the method was immunoSEQ multiplex PCR. V, J and clone size are taken as reported in that table, and D and trimming were inferred from the DNA itself. The data hold 150,000 to 200,000 clones, with around 82% observed a single time. V lost 0 bases, J lost 6 bases, and 9 bases stayed unmatched. The germline gives CDR1 SGHRS, CDR2 YFSETQ. CDR3 length equals 16 residues. The TCR comes from an elderly woman with acute or convalescent COVID-19. The gene calls are TRBV5-1 and TRBJ1-2; TRBD1 matches at 9 bases. What was sequenced was peripheral blood. This CDR3 reads CASSLEPGQGVDGYTF. CDR3 sequence (DNA): TGCGCCAGCAGCTTGGAGCCGGGACAGGGAGTAGATGGCTACACCTTC.